This T cell receptor beta chain was identified in a study of early T cells in non-severe SARS-CoV-2 infection (dated by TCRdb to 2020 to 2023). With regard to the full study: Because TCR sequencing was done on bulk RNA from unsorted whole blood, the alpha and beta chains could not be paired.

In the case of this clonotype: Its cognate antigen has yet to be identified. No base qualities exist here, and no much larger clone lies one base off it.

Library preparation employed 5' RACE. The run used a NextSeq 500. In the TCR library protocol, unique molecular identifiers were attached to individual cDNA molecules to correct for PCR bias and sequencing error. Both TCR alpha and beta chains were sequenced, and tight co-correlation was observed between alpha and beta sequence abundances in each sample. The study's own analysis went as follows. V gene, J gene and CDR3 annotation of TCR sequences was performed with Decombinator V4. TCRs were defined as expanded if a significant change between any two time points was detected under a Poisson model with p below 0.0001. TCR abundances were normalised to the total number of TCRs sequenced per sample and expressed as counts per million. TRAV1-2 paired with TRAJ12, TRAJ20 or TRAJ33 defined MAIT TCRs, while TRAV10 paired with TRAJ18 defined iNKT TCRs. VDJdb, accessed 1 November 2021, was searched for CMV, EBV and SARS-CoV-2 annotated TCRs, with TCRs annotated for multiple antigens excluded. The public reads were run again by TCRdb, first through fastp at Q25 and then through MiXCR, and only productive beta chains were kept. Identical CDR3 proteins give one entry, which carries the most common genes and DNA. TCRdb, not the authors, supplied the V and J calls. The sample profile shows about 70,000 distinct CDR3 sequences; around 13% of them were found once. The ten largest make up roughly 4.2% of the sample.

The full study reports these points: VDJdb matching was skewed toward anti-spike CD8 responses and likely underestimated virus-specific expansions by missing private and CD4 specificities.

This was a case-control study nested in a cohort of healthcare workers in London, UK, who had nasopharyngeal swab PCR tests and blood samples taken every week. Healthcare workers were enrolled in the week of the UK lockdown, from 23 to 31 March 2020, and were followed every week for up to roughly 16 weeks. Spanning cysteine to phenylalanine, the CDR3 consists of 13 amino acids. The only DNA kept is the CDR3, 39 bases in frame from the first base. Trimming at the junction amounts to 3 bases on V and 3 bases on J, and the germline ends lie 11 bases apart. Looking up the germline V gene (reference sequence) yields CDR1 GTSNPN and CDR2 SVGIG.

The receptor's source is an adult who was a healthcare worker with PCR-confirmed SARS-CoV-2 infection or an uninfected control (not recorded which). Sample: whole blood, taken at baseline. The V and J segments used are TRBV30 and TRBJ2-5; a tentative D call is TRBD1 (6 bases match). The DNA sequence is given as TGTGCCTGGAGCAGGACAGTAGAAGAGACCCAGTACTTC. Its protein is CAWSRTVEETQYF.